This TCR beta chain originates from a study of T cells in Graves' hyperthyroidism and ophthalmopathy. Study-level findings and limits: Ophthalmopathy could be told apart from stable hyperthyroidism with a 13 V-J model. Most clonotypes expanded in the thyroid (above 0.001) were also present in blood.

Trimming pared 10 bases from V and 1 base from J, leaving 16 bases between. The CDR3 totals 15 residues. Germline CDR1 is LNHDA and CDR2 is SQIVND (reference sequence). This clonotype occurred many times. Its target is unknown. Researchers took RNA transcripts and amplified the TCR beta CDR3 regions from them. HTBI primers were employed in a first-round RT-PCR of the TCR CDR3. TCRdb called the multiplex PCR reads again in MiXCR, with one record for every CDR3 protein. The sample has around 420,000 distinct CDR3 sequences, around 14% seen once. Sequenced: blood. V gene TRBV19 combines with J gene TRBJ2-2, with D maybe TRBD2 (6 bases). This clonotype was sampled from a woman between 18 and 29 years old with Graves' hyperthyroidism. CDR3 protein: CAIRAGKGNTGELFF. As DNA, the CDR3 is TGTGCCATCCGGGCGGGGAAGGGGAACACCGGGGAGCTGTTTTTT.